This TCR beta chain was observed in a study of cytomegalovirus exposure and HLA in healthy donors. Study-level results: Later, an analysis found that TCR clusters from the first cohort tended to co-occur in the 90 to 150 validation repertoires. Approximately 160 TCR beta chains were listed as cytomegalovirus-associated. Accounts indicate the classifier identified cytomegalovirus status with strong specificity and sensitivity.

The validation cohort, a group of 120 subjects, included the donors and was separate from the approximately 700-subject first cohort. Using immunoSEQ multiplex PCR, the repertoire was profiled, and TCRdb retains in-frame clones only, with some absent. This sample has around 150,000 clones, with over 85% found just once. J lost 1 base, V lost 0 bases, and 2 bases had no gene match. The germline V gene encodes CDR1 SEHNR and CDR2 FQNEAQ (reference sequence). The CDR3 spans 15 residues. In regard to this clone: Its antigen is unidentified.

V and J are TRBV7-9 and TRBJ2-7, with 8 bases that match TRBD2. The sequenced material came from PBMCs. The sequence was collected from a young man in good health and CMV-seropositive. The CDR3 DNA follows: TGTGCCAGCAGCTTAGCAGCGGGAGCGTCCTACGAGCAGTACTTC. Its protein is CASSLAAGASYEQYF. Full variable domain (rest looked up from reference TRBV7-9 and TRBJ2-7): DTGVSQNPRHKITKRGQNVTFRCDPISEHNRLYWYRQTLGQGPEFLTYFQNEAQLEKSRLLSDRFSAERPKGSFSTLEIQRTEQGDSAMYLCASSLAAGASYEQYFGPGTRLTVT.